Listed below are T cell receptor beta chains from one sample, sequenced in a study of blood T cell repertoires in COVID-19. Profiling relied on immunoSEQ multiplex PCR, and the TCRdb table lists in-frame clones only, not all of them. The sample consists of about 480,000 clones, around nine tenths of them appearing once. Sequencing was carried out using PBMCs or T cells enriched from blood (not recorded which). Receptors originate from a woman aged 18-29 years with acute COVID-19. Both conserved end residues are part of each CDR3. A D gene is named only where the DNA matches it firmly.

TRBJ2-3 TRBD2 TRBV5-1 TGCGCCAGCAGCCCTAAGACTAGCGGGAGGAGGGATACGCAGTATTTT CASSPKTSGRRDTQYF
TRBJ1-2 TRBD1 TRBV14 TGTGCCAGCAGTTTGAGACAGGGCAGAGCTAACTATGGCTACACCTTC CASSLRQGRANYGYTF
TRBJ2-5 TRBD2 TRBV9 TGTGCCAGCAGCGTAGGAGTCCAGCGGGGGGGCCAAGAGACCCAGTACTTC CASSVGVQRGGQETQYF
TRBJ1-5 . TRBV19 TGTGCCAGTAGCCCCTTAAGTAGGGGCTACAATCAGCCCCAGCATTTT CASSPLSRGYNQPQHF
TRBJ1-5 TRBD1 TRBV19 TGTGCCAGTAGGACGACAGGGGAGCCCCAGCATTTT CASRTTGEPQHF
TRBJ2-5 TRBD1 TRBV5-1 TGCGCCAGCAGCTTATCAGGGACAGATGGGCAGGAGACCCAGTACTTC CASSLSGTDGQETQYF
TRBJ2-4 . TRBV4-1 TGCGCCAGCAGCCAAGACCCGGGACTGAGAGACAAAAACATTCAGTACTTC CASSQDPGLRDKNIQYF
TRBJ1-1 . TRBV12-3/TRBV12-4 TGTGCCAGCAGTTTCGGGGGATTGGGTGCTTTCTTT CASSFGGLGAFF
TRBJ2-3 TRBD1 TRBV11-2 TGTGCCAGCAGCTCGGGACAGGACACAGATACGCAGTATTTT CASSSGQDTDTQYF
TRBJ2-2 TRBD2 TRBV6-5 TGTGCCAGCGCGTTTAGAGCGGGAGGGGACGGGGAGCTGTTTTTT CASAFRAGGDGELFF